What follows are 8 T cell receptor beta chains derived from one specimen sequenced in a study of graft-versus-host responses after intestinal transplantation. This table comes from immunoSEQ multiplex PCR, and its TCRdb copy is limited to in-frame clones, with some not included. The table has more than 50,000 clones, about 89% seen once; the top ten hold roughly 6%. This specimen was PBMCs, taken roughly 660 days after intestinal transplant. These receptors originate from a human patient who received an intestinal transplant, so some T cells may come from the graft donor.

The CDR3 DNA reads TGTGCCAGCAGTTTCCACGGACAGGGTGGTTCACCCCTCCACTTT. Translated, it gives CASSFHGQGGSPLHF. The chain links TRBV27 to TRBJ1-6, with 8 bases identical to TRBD1. J lost 9 bases, V lost 3 bases, and 7 bases had no gene match. The CDR3 is 15 residues long. Germline V gene lookup returns CDR1 MNHEY and CDR2 SMNVEV (reference sequence).

The V gene is TRBV5-5, the J gene TRBJ2-3, with D tentatively TRBD1 or TRBD2 (5 bases each). The germline V gene encodes CDR1 SGHKS and CDR2 YYEKEE (reference sequence). This CDR3 region has 14 residues. Trimming shortened V by 7 bases and J by 3 bases, and 15 bases separated the two germline ends. CDR3 region: CASLTEWGTDTQYF. The CDR3 coding sequence is TGTGCCAGCCTGACTGAGTGGGGGACAGATACGCAGTATTTT. The full variable domain, in which reference TRBV5-5 and TRBJ2-3 provide the parts outside the CDR3, is DAGVTQSPTHLIKTRGQQVTLRCSPISGHKSVSWYQQVLGQGPQFIFQYYEKEERGRGNFPDRFSARQFPNYSSELNVNALLLGDSALYLCASLTEWGTDTQYFGPGTRLTVL.

CDR3 in amino acids: CASSIREDTQYF. CDR3 coding DNA: TGTGCCAGCAGCATTAGGGAAGATACGCAGTATTTT. The chain links TRBV2 to TRBJ2-3; D call uncertain. Germline CDR1 is SNHLY and CDR2 is FYNNEI. The CDR3 is 12 amino acids. V was trimmed by 6 bases and J by 5 bases, leaving 9 bases between them. The variable domain in full, completed from reference TRBV2 and TRBJ2-3, reads EPEVTQTPSHQVTQMGQEVILRCVPISNHLYFYWYRQILGQKVEFLVSFYNNEISEKSEIFDDQFSVERPDGSNFTLKIRSTKLEDSAMYFCASSIREDTQYFGPGTRLTVL.

The V gene is TRBV11-2, the J gene TRBJ2-2; tentative D call: TRBD1 (6 bases). The CDR3 is 15 residues long. Looked up from germline, CDR1 is SGHAT and CDR2 is FQNNGV. Trimming stripped 6 bases from V and 0 bases from J, with 11 bases between. Here the CDR3 reads CASRPTGSNTGELFF. As DNA, the CDR3 is TGTGCCAGCAGACCGACAGGCTCGAACACCGGGGAGCTGTTTTTT.

This chain joins TRBV18 and TRBJ1-2; TRBD1 matches 7 bases. The junction had 2 bases not matched to a gene; V was cut back by 0 bases and J by 7 bases. The CDR3 runs to 13 residues. Germline V gene sequence: CDR1 KGHSH, CDR2 LQKENI. The CDR3 region has the DNA TGTGCCAGCTCACCACCCGACAGGGCTGGCTACACCTTC. Translating it yields CASSPPDRAGYTF.

The rearrangement links TRBV2 to TRBJ1-5, with a tentative D call TRBD1 (5 bases). V was cut by 7 bases and J by 0 bases, with 13 bases left in between. The CDR3 is made up of 15 amino acids. CDR1 is SNHLY and CDR2 is FYNNEI in the germline V gene. The CDR3 loop is CASTRDFYSNQPQHF. CDR3 nucleotide sequence: TGTGCCAGCACCAGGGACTTCTATAGCAATCAGCCCCAGCATTTT.

The chain recombines TRBV19 with TRBJ1-1; D gene uncertain. This CDR3 comprises 12 residues. Germline V lookup: CDR1 LNHDA, CDR2 SQIVND (reference sequence). Trimming removed 6 bases at V and 2 bases at J, with 7 bases between. The CDR3 DNA is TGTGCCAGTAGGAGAGGAAACACTGAAGCTTTCTTT. Translation gives CASRRGNTEAFF. The complete variable domain, with remaining parts taken from reference TRBV19 and TRBJ1-1, reads DGGITQSPKYLFRKEGQNVTLSCEQNLNHDAMYWYRQDPGQGLRLIYYSQIVNDFQKGDIAEGYSVSREKKESFPLTVTSAQKNPTAFYLCASRRGNTEAFFGQGTRLTVV.

The V call is TRBV4-2, the J call TRBJ1-4; TRBD1 matches at 7 bases. The CDR3 spans 17 residues. V was clipped by 4 bases and J by 5 bases; unmatched bases: 13. The germline V gene encodes CDR1 LGHNA and CDR2 YNFKEQ. This chain's CDR3 is CASSPRSMGTENEKLFF. In DNA, the CDR3 is TGTGCCAGCAGCCCCCGAAGTATGGGGACAGAAAATGAAAAACTGTTTTTT.